Below, 10 T cell receptor beta chains from the same sample are listed, as sequenced in a study of CD8 T cells in ankylosing spondylitis. TCRdb re-called the 5' RACE reads with MiXCR, one entry per CDR3 protein. This sample has 270,000 or so distinct CDR3 sequences, with 18% found just once. Input material: blood, either unsorted or a sorted T cell fraction (not recorded which). These receptors originate from a male donor with ankylosing spondylitis or in good health (not recorded which).

This clonotype was counted many times. The chain carries TRBV6-5 and TRBJ2-2; D call uncertain. The V gene lost 0 bases and the J gene lost 1 base, with 6 bases spanning the gap. This CDR3 contains 15 residues. CDR1 is MNHEY and CDR2 is SVGAGI in the germline V gene. The CDR3 loop is CASSYSTMNTGELFF. DNA of the CDR3: TGTGCCAGCAGTTACTCTACGATGAACACCGGGGAGCTGTTTTTT.

The chain combines TRBV4-1 with TRBJ2-1, with TRBD2 matching 12 bases. V shed 0 bases and J 9 bases; nucleotides not matched to a gene: 6. This CDR3 region has 16 residues. Germline CDR1 MGHRA, CDR2 YSYEKL. This CDR3 is CASSQDRLAGVFEQFF. The CDR3 bases are TGCGCCAGCAGCCAAGATAGACTAGCGGGAGTATTTGAGCAGTTCTTC.

The DNA for the CDR3 is TGTGCCAGCAATGGGGGACCTCCGAGCTCCTACGAGCAGTACTTC. Protein product: CASNGGPPSSYEQYF. The chain employs TRBV12-3 or TRBV12-4 and TRBJ2-7, with D perhaps given as TRBD1 or TRBD2 (5 bases each). V lost 7 bases and J lost 0, with 16 bases in between. The CDR3 contains 15 residues.

The V and J genes are TRBV6-2 or TRBV6-3 and TRBJ2-3, with D uncertain. The CDR3 spans 13 residues. Trimming took 8 bases from V and 3 from J, leaving 12 bases between them. CDR1 is MNHEY, CDR2 SVGEGT, per germline. The CDR3 loop reads CASAKGITDTQYF. The CDR3 coding sequence is TGTGCCAGCGCTAAAGGGATAACAGATACGCAGTATTTT.

The chain recombines TRBV5-1 with TRBJ2-7; TRBD2 matches 8 bases. Germline CDR1 is SGHRS and CDR2 is YFSETQ. The CDR3 consists of 15 residues. Trimming removed 4 bases from V and 4 bases from J; junction bases left unmatched: 10. The CDR3 sequence: CASSATSGRGYEQYF. The CDR3, as DNA: TGCGCCAGCAGCGCCACGAGCGGGAGAGGATACGAGCAGTACTTC. Based on the CDR3 plus reference TRBV5-1 and TRBJ2-7, the full variable domain is KAGVTQTPRYLIKTRGQQVTLSCSPISGHRSVSWYQQTPGQGLQFLFEYFSETQRNKGNFPGRFSGRQFSNSRSEMNVSTLELGDSALYLCASSATSGRGYEQYFGPGTRLTVT.

Only a few counts were recorded for this clonotype. The V and J genes are TRBV7-9 and TRBJ2-4; D possibly uses TRBD1 or TRBD2 (5 bases each). The CDR3 consists of 12 residues. With 3 bases removed from V and 9 bases from J, the gap between germline ends came to 9 bases. CDR1 is SEHNR and CDR2 is FQNEAQ in the germline V gene (reference sequence). CDR3 in amino acids: CASSFRDPIQYF. The CDR3 DNA is TGTGCCAGCAGCTTCCGGGACCCCATTCAGTACTTC.

This clonotype was counted a few times. This CDR3 reads CASSQGGVGAFEQYF. The CDR3 nucleotides read TGCGCCAGCAGCCAAGGGGGGGTTGGGGCGTTTGAGCAGTACTTC. The J gene is TRBJ2-7, the V gene TRBV4-3, with D perhaps TRBD2 (6 bases). Per germline, CDR1 LGHNA and CDR2 YSLEER. The CDR3 runs to 15 residues. V was cut by 1 base and J by 7 bases, with 17 bases left in between.

The chain combines TRBV4-1 with TRBJ2-7, with 11 positions matching TRBD1. V shed 1 base and J 4 bases; nucleotides not matched to a gene: 6. CDR3 length equals 16 residues. Germline CDR1 and CDR2: MGHRA and YSYEKL. CDR3: CASSQGGQGVLYEQYF. Here the CDR3 DNA reads TGCGCCAGCAGCCAAGGGGGACAGGGGGTGTTATACGAGCAGTACTTC.

The chain has TRBV4-1 and TRBJ1-2; 8 bases map to TRBD1. V gave up 5 bases and J gave up 6 bases; unmatched junction bases: 5. CDR1 is MGHRA, CDR2 YSYEKL, per germline. The CDR3 covers 13 residues. CDR3 protein: CASSTQTGDGYTF. The CDR3 region has the DNA TGCGCCAGCAGCACGCAGACAGGGGATGGCTACACCTTC.

This clonotype was detected many times. The rearrangement uses TRBV29-1 and TRBJ2-4, with D uncertain. The CDR3 is 13 amino acids. CDR1 is SQVTM and CDR2 is ANQGSEA in the germline V gene. V lost 4 bases and J lost 0, with 7 bases in between. The CDR3, as DNA: TGCAGCGTTGCTCCGGAAGCCAAAAACATTCAGTACTTC. Its protein product is CSVAPEAKNIQYF.